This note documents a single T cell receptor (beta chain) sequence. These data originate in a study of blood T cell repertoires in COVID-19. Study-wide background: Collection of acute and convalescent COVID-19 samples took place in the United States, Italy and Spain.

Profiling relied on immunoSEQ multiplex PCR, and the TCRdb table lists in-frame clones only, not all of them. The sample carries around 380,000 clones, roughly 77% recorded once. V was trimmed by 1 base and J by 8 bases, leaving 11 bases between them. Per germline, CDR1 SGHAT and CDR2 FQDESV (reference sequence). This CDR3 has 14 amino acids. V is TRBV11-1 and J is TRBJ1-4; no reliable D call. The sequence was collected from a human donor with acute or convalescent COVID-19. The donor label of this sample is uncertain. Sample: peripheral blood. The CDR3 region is CASSLGAEDEKLFF. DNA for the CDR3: TGTGCCAGCAGCTTAGGCGCGGAGGACGAAAAACTGTTTTTT.